This TCR beta chain derives from a study of blood T cell repertoires in COVID-19. Whole-study context: Acute and convalescent COVID-19 specimens originated in the United States, Italy and Spain.

This clone was counted once. This CDR3 spans 13 amino acids. Germline V gene sequence: CDR1 MDHEN, CDR2 SYDVKM. Trimming cost V 7 bases and J 3 bases; bases outside gene matches: 4. In the original processing: Counts of nucleated cells, estimated from reference gene primer amplification, were obtained. Sequencing was performed with immunoSEQ multiplex PCR; in TCRdb, only in-frame clones are kept and a portion is missing. The D gene and trimming were derived from the DNA, and the V and J assignments and clone size from that table. Of some 200,000 clones in the sample, 80% to 90% were seen once. The V gene is TRBV28, the J gene TRBJ2-7; the match to TRBD2 covers 9 bases. The sequence came from a woman in her fifties or sixties with active or convalescent COVID-19. Sequenced sample: peripheral blood. CDR3 in DNA: TGTGCCAGCACGGCGGGGGGGCACTACGAGCAGTACGTC. Translation: CASTAGGHYEQYV.